A selection of T cell receptor beta chains follows, all from one sample in a study of CD8+ T cells in alopecia areata. Libraries were prepared by immunoSEQ multiplex PCR; TCRdb keeps only in-frame clonotypes and omits some of them. The data contain some 220,000 clones, more than 45% of them seen just once; the ten biggest clones take up approximately 1.4%. The material was CD4+ T cells sorted from blood, obtained at week 4, from a patient treated with tofacitinib. The receptors derive from a human donor with alopecia areata. Each CDR3 is given with its conserved first and last residue. The D gene is left open where the match is weak. Expanded clones are given a class, and other clones once, few, many or no size at all.

cdr3_length	v_call	d_call	clone_size	j_call	cdr3_nt	cdr3_aa
13	TRBV12-5	.	few	TRBJ2-6	TGTGCTAGTGGTTTGCCTGGGGCCAACGTCCTGACTTTC	CASGLPGANVLTF
17	TRBV5-1	TRBD2	.	TRBJ2-1	TGCGCCAGCAGCTTGGGACTAGCGGGGGGCAGGAGCAATGAGCAGTTCTTC	CASSLGLAGGRSNEQFF
15	TRBV7-3	.	once	TRBJ2-3	TGTGCCAGCAGCCCCACGCTCTCGGGCGGGGAAACGCAGTATTTT	CASSPTLSGGETQYF
16	TRBV5-1	.	few	TRBJ1-4	TGCGCCAGCAGCTTAGAACAGGGAGAAGGGAATGAAAAACTGTTTTTT	CASSLEQGEGNEKLFF
13	TRBV23-1	.	.	TRBJ2-3	TGCGCCAGCACCCTCTGGGGGGCAGATACGCAGTATTTT	CASTLWGADTQYF
14	TRBV29-1	.	.	TRBJ2-2	TGCAGCGTTGGGCCCGGGGCGAACACCGGGGAGCTGTTTTTT	CSVGPGANTGELFF
13	TRBV10-3	TRBD2	many	TRBJ2-1	TGTGCCATCAGTGAAGGGACTAGCAGTGAGCAGTTCTTC	CAISEGTSSEQFF
13	TRBV7-8	.	.	TRBJ2-7	TGTGCCAGCAGCTTTGGGAACTACTACGAGCAGTACTTC	CASSFGNYYEQYF
12	TRBV2	.	once	TRBJ1-1	TGTGCCAGCAGTGAATCGAACCGACCTTTCCAATTT	CASSESNRPFQF
16	TRBV12-5	TRBD2	few	TRBJ2-3	TGTGCTAGTGGTTTGGGTCAGGGTAGCGGGGCTTATACGCAGTATTTT	CASGLGQGSGAYTQYF
15	TRBV25-1	.	.	TRBJ2-4	TGTGCCAGCAGTGACCAGGGTTCTAGCAAAAACATTCAGTACTTC	CASSDQGSSKNIQYF
17	TRBV7-9	TRBD1	few	TRBJ2-7	TGTGCCAGCAGCTTAGCGGGGACAGGGGGTCGCTCCTACGAGCAGTACTTC	CASSLAGTGGRSYEQYF
12	TRBV29-1	.	few	TRBJ1-2	TGCAGCGTTGAAGGCAGGGGAGGTGGCTACACCTTC	CSVEGRGGGYTF
13	TRBV29-1	TRBD1	few	TRBJ1-1	TGCAGCGTGCAGTTACAGGGGGCCACTGAAGCTTTCTTT	CSVQLQGATEAFF
16	TRBV5-6	TRBD2	few	TRBJ2-1	TGTGCCAGCAGCTTGAAAGGCCTAGCGGCGGCGGATGAGCAGTTCTTC	CASSLKGLAAADEQFF
15	TRBV11-2	.	few	TRBJ1-2	TGTGCCAGCAGCTTAGAGTCAGGGGCGGGCTATGGCTACACCTTC	CASSLESGAGYGYTF
11	TRBV29-1	.	few	TRBJ1-1	TGCAGCGGGGGACATAACACTGAAGCTTTCTTT	CSGGHNTEAFF
19	TRBV7-9	TRBD2	.	TRBJ2-7	TGTGCCAGCAGCTCCGGACTAGCGGGGGGCCAACCCTCCGCCTACGAGCAGTACTTC	CASSSGLAGGQPSAYEQYF
14	TRBV19	TRBD1	many	TRBJ1-1	TGTGCCAGCGGGACAGTGGCCTTTGGCACTGAAGCTTTCTTT	CASGTVAFGTEAFF
15	TRBV2	.	.	TRBJ2-5	TGTGCCAGCAGTGACCCAGGTTCCGCGCGGGAGACCCAGTACTTC	CASSDPGSARETQYF
15	TRBV18	TRBD1	few	TRBJ2-3	TGTGCCAGCTCACCACGTACAGGGGGCTCGGATACGCAGTATTTT	CASSPRTGGSDTQYF
12	TRBV30	.	.	TRBJ2-5	TGTGCCTGGAGTGTCCAGGGGGAGACCCAGTACTTC	CAWSVQGETQYF
16	TRBV4-2	.	.	TRBJ2-1	TGTGCCAGCAGCCAAGATCAGGGTAGCTCCTACAATGAGCAGTTCTTC	CASSQDQGSSYNEQFF
14	TRBV25-1	.	.	TRBJ1-1	TGTGCCACCAGGCTCGGGGGCGGTGGCACTGAAGCTTTCTTT	CATRLGGGGTEAFF
15	TRBV2	.	.	TRBJ2-6	TGTGCCAGCAGTTTCTCAGGGGATGGGGCCAACGTCCTGACTTTC	CASSFSGDGANVLTF
14	TRBV29-1	.	few	TRBJ2-5	TGCAGCGTTGGGGCAGCCTCCCCCGGGGAGACCCAGTACTTC	CSVGAASPGETQYF
12	TRBV29-1	TRBD1	.	TRBJ2-7	TGCAGCGTTACTCTGACAGGGCCGGAGCAGTACTTC	CSVTLTGPEQYF
14	TRBV9	.	.	TRBJ1-6	TGTGCCAGCAGCTCACAAGGGTCGAATTCACCCCTCCACTTT	CASSSQGSNSPLHF
11	TRBV29-1	.	.	TRBJ1-2	TGCAGCGTTGGGGTCCACCATGGCTACACCTTC	CSVGVHHGYTF
14	TRBV7-2	TRBD1	few	TRBJ1-4	TGTGCCAGCAGCCCTCCAGGGGGCCGGGAAAAACTGTTTTTT	CASSPPGGREKLFF
13	TRBV11-3	.	.	TRBJ1-1	TGTGCCAGCAGCAACGAATGGAACACTGAAGCTTTCTTT	CASSNEWNTEAFF
13	TRBV2	.	few	TRBJ1-5	TGTGCCAGCAAGCAGGCCTACAATCAGCCCCAGCATTTT	CASKQAYNQPQHF
11	TRBV29-1	.	.	TRBJ1-2	TGCAGCGTCCAGACGGAGGGTGGCTACACCTTC	CSVQTEGGYTF
15	TRBV29-1	.	once	TRBJ2-1	TGCAGCGTTGATCGGCAGAATGATCCCTACAATGAGCAGTTCTTC	CSVDRQNDPYNEQFF
13	TRBV2	.	.	TRBJ2-1	TGTGCCAGCACCGACCAAAAGACGACTGAGCAGTTCTTC	CASTDQKTTEQFF
13	TRBV30	.	.	TRBJ1-1	TGTGCCTGGAGTAAGGCAAGGAACACTGAAGCTTTCTTT	CAWSKARNTEAFF
16	TRBV2	TRBD1	.	TRBJ1-6	TGTGCCAGCAGGTCACAGGGGGCCGCAGATAATTCACCCCTCCACTTT	CASRSQGAADNSPLHF
14	TRBV30	.	.	TRBJ1-2	TGTGCCTGGAGCGTTCCTAGGGTTCATGGTGGCTACACCTTC	CAWSVPRVHGGYTF
14	TRBV30	.	.	TRBJ1-6	TGTGCCTGGAGTGAATGGACCGATGGGGCACCCCTCCACTTT	CAWSEWTDGAPLHF
16	TRBV19	.	.	TRBJ2-6	TGTGCCAGTAACCTCTATGGGGGCTCTGGGGCCAACGTCCTGACTTTC	CASNLYGGSGANVLTF
15	TRBV6-5	.	.	TRBJ1-2	TGTGCCAGCAGTCCTGGGGGATGGGGTAACTATGGCTACACCTTC	CASSPGGWGNYGYTF
13	TRBV7-2	.	.	TRBJ2-7	TGTGCCAGCAGCTTAGCGGGGATTTACGAGCAGTACTTC	CASSLAGIYEQYF
15	TRBV29-1	TRBD1	.	TRBJ1-1	TGCAGCGTTGGACCAACCGGGACAGGGGGCACTGAAGCTTTCTTT	CSVGPTGTGGTEAFF
15	TRBV9	.	.	TRBJ2-1	TGTGCCAGCAGCGTAAAGGGAGAGTCCTACAATGAGCAGTTCTTC	CASSVKGESYNEQFF
17	TRBV29-1	TRBD2	few	TRBJ2-5	TGCAGCGTGCAAGAAGTCGGCGGGGGGCGCATTGTGGAGACCCAGTACTTC	CSVQEVGGGRIVETQYF
15	TRBV2	.	.	TRBJ1-6	TGTGCCAGCAGTGAAAGGACACCTTATAATTCACCCCTCCACTTT	CASSERTPYNSPLHF
15	TRBV15	TRBD1	.	TRBJ2-3	TGTGCCACCAGCAGGGACAGGGGGCCGTCAGATACGCAGTATTTT	CATSRDRGPSDTQYF
13	TRBV5-6	.	.	TRBJ2-3	TGTGCCAGCAGCTGGGGGAACACAGATACGCAGTATTTT	CASSWGNTDTQYF
15	TRBV7-2	.	.	TRBJ1-2	TGTGCCAGCAGAAGCGGGGCAGGAGCCCTCTATGGCTACACCTTC	CASRSGAGALYGYTF
15	TRBV7-2	.	many	TRBJ2-3	TGTGCCAGCAGCTTAGGCCCGGGATACACAGATACGCAGTATTTT	CASSLGPGYTDTQYF
12	TRBV15	.	.	TRBJ2-1	TGTGCCACTCGGGGAAACTACAATGAGCAGTTCTTC	CATRGNYNEQFF
16	TRBV7-9	.	.	TRBJ2-7	TGTGCCAGCAGCCGTTACACCGGGGGGCGCCCCTACGAGCAGTACTTC	CASSRYTGGRPYEQYF
13	TRBV4-3	TRBD1	.	TRBJ1-2	TGCGCCAGCAGCTCAACAGGGGGGACTCGCTACACCTTC	CASSSTGGTRYTF